The next 2 T cell receptor beta chains were all read from a single sample in a study of human T cells and chemical hapten exposure. MiXCR, run by TCRdb on the RACE reads, gives a single entry per CDR3 protein. Seen here are about 350,000 distinct CDR3 sequences, about 6% observed once, and the top ten hold around 6.1%. The time point was: patch test 2, 6 weeks after DPC sensitization. The treatment is: therapeutic diphenylcyclopropenone sensitization with weekly scalp DPC. Sequencing used whole blood, obtained in connection with sensitization to the hapten diphenylcyclopropenone (DPC). These receptors all come from a young woman with alopecia areata. Some clones in this sample may be carry-over from other donors' samples.

This clonotype was observed at least ten times. This chain links TRBV3-1 with TRBJ2-1; 12 nucleotides agree with TRBD2. Germline CDR1 LGHDT, CDR2 YNNKEL (reference sequence). J gave up 4 bases and V 6 bases, and 13 bases lay outside the gene matches. The CDR3 spans 18 residues. CDR3 loop: CASSPGTSGPLSYNEQFF. CDR3 bases: TGTGCCAGCAGTCCGGGGACTAGCGGGCCGTTATCTTACAATGAGCAGTTCTTC.

This clonotype was detected many times. The gene calls are TRBV12-3 or TRBV12-4 and TRBJ1-2; D may be TRBD1 (5 bases). Trimming cost V 8 bases and J 6 bases, with 16 bases left between them. The CDR3 sequence is 13 residues long. Here the CDR3 DNA reads TGTGCCAGCCACCTTGGCGGAGGGGATGGCTACACCTTC. As protein: CASHLGGGDGYTF.